The rows below give T cell receptor beta chains drawn from one sample of a study of Tregs in tolerant kidney transplant recipients. Produced via immunoSEQ multiplex PCR; TCRdb's table is partial and in-frame only. The sample includes some 57,000 clones, approximately 91% of them seen just once. The material was CD8+ T cells from blood (PBMCs), obtained 24 months after the transplant. The origin of the receptors is a human patient who received a combined kidney and bone marrow transplant. A subset of T cells may come from the graft donor. CDR3s include the opening cysteine and the closing phenylalanine or tryptophan. A D gene is named only where the DNA matches it firmly. The size field is filled for only some rows; it gives once, few, many or a size class.

TRBV9	NA	NA	TRBJ2-7	TGTGCCAGCAGCCCAGGGGAGGGTTCGTGGTCCTACGAGCAGTACTTC	CASSPGEGSWSYEQYF
TRBV13	NA	NA	TRBJ1-6	TGTGCCAGCAGCTTGGAGGGCCTAAGGAATTCACCCCTCCACTTT	CASSLEGLRNSPLHF
TRBV30	NA	TRBD1	TRBJ1-1	TGTGCCTGGAGTGTAAAAAGACCGGGACAGGGTCCGGCTTTCTTT	CAWSVKRPGQGPAFF
TRBV9	NA	TRBD2	TRBJ2-5	TGTGCCAGCAGCGTAGCGGGGGGACCTCCAGAGACCCAGTACTTC	CASSVAGGPPETQYF
TRBV6-5	NA	NA	TRBJ2-4	TGTGCCAGCAGTTATTCAGGGGAAAACATTCAGTACTTC	CASSYSGENIQYF
TRBV9	once	NA	TRBJ1-1	TGTGCCAGCAGCCCGGGACAAAACACTGAAGCTTTCTTT	CASSPGQNTEAFF
TRBV28	NA	TRBD1	TRBJ1-2	TGTGCCAGCAGTCCCCCCCTCGACCGGGACAGGCATGATTACTATGGCTACACCTTC	CASSPPLDRDRHDYYGYTF
TRBV19	NA	NA	TRBJ1-1	TGTGCCAGTAGTAATCGGGGGGGAGAGAACACTGAAGCTTTCTTT	CASSNRGGENTEAFF
TRBV23-1	NA	NA	TRBJ2-7	TGCGCCAGCGTGAGAGGGCAGTTCTACGAGCAGTACTTC	CASVRGQFYEQYF
TRBV2	NA	NA	TRBJ2-7	TGTGCTGGGCAGGACTCCTACGAGCAGTACTTC	CAGQDSYEQYF
TRBV4-3	NA	NA	TRBJ2-7	TGCGCCAGCAGCCTCCTCCCAGGCTACGAGCAGTACTTC	CASSLLPGYEQYF
TRBV5-6	NA	NA	TRBJ1-1	TGTGCCAGCAGCTTGGACCCGGGTGGCCAGTACACTGAAGCTTTCTTT	CASSLDPGGQYTEAFF
TRBV19	NA	NA	TRBJ1-5	TGTGCCAGTAGTGACAGGTTCAATCAGCCCCAGCATTTT	CASSDRFNQPQHF
TRBV2	NA	NA	TRBJ2-7	TGTGCCAGCAAGGCAGACAACTCCTACGAGCAGTACTTC	CASKADNSYEQYF
TRBV7-8	NA	NA	TRBJ2-3	TGTGCCAGCAGCTTAGCCATCTCGGGGGAGTTTGGCACAGATACGCAGTATTTT	CASSLAISGEFGTDTQYF